The rows below give T cell receptor beta chains drawn from one sample of a study of T cell repertoires in cytomegalovirus infection. MiXCR was run by TCRdb on the reads, yielding one entry per CDR3 protein. Altogether approximately 500,000 distinct CDR3 sequences are present, 16% being singletons, with the ten largest covering 20% to 30%. Sequencing was carried out using CD8+ T cells from PBMCs. Every receptor here comes from a human donor in good health (CMV status not recorded). Some clones in this sample may be carry-over from other donors' samples. The CDR3 runs from the conserved cysteine through the conserved F or W.

cdr3_length,j_call,v_call,cdr3_aa
14,TRBJ1-2,TRBV11-1,CASTPRGLKYGYTF
17,TRBJ2-4,TRBV28,CASSPTFPLAGVDPQYF
19,TRBJ2-3,TRBV7-6,CASSLRIAGNSLGTDTQYF
14,TRBJ2-3,TRBV4-1,CASSQGSGTDTQYF
16,TRBJ2-7,TRBV4-1,CASSQEADFSSYEQYF
13,TRBJ1-5,TRBV6-1,CASSEGPARPQHF
13,TRBJ1-2,TRBV12-3/TRBV12-4,CASTLKGAYGYTF
18,TRBJ1-2,TRBV9,CASSAPLTGQRINYGYTF
16,TRBJ2-5,TRBV10-3,CAISTFRDEPRETQYF
15,TRBJ1-5,TRBV27,CASSEGQGNDQPQHF
16,TRBJ2-6,TRBV15,CATSGPGRAGANVLTF
12,TRBJ2-1,TRBV12-3/TRBV12-4,CASFLSVNEQFF
14,TRBJ2-5,TRBV7-8,CASRRTGYEETQYF
16,TRBJ2-7,TRBV7-9,CASSFQPGQGMYEQYF
16,TRBJ2-7,TRBV12-3/TRBV12-4,CASSFSGQGAPYEQYF
15,TRBJ2-3,TRBV7-6,CASSPASASTDTQYF
13,TRBJ1-4,TRBV5-6,CASSGQAWEKLFF
13,TRBJ1-2,TRBV27,CASKPRTDYGYTF
13,TRBJ2-7,TRBV14,CASSRQDSYEQYF
16,TRBJ1-2,TRBV19,CASSRSQQGLHYGYTF
13,TRBJ1-3,TRBV19,CASRRESGNTIYF
15,TRBJ1-2,TRBV28,CASSSRPSRRYGYTF
15,TRBJ2-5,TRBV6-5,CASSLTGGVSETQYF